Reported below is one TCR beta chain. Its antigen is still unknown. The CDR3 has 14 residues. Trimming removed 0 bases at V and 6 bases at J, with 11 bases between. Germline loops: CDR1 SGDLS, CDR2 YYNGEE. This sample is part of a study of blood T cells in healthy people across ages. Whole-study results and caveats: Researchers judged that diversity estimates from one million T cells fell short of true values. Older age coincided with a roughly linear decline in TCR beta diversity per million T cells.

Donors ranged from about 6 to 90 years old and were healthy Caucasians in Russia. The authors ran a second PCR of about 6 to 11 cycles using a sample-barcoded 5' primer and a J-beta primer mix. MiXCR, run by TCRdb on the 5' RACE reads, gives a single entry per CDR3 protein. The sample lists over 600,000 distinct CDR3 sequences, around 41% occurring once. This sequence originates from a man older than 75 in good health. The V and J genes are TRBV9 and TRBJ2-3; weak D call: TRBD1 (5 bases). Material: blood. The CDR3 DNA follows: TGTGCCAGCAGCGTAGATAACAAGGGGGATACGCAGTATTTT. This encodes CASSVDNKGDTQYF.